Following are 31 T cell receptor beta chains from one sample sequenced in a study of cytomegalovirus exposure and HLA in healthy donors. Primers included in the PCR were 60 Vbeta and 13 Jbeta primers. Measured with immunoSEQ multiplex PCR; TCRdb has only the in-frame clones, and not every one. Of 100,000 to 150,000 clones in the sample, more than 60% were seen once. The sequenced sample was PBMCs. The origin of the receptors is a woman aged 40 to 55 in good health and CMV-seropositive.

The genes are TRBV28 and TRBJ2-6; perhaps TRBD2 as D (6 bases). Per germline, CDR1 MDHEN and CDR2 SYDVKM. Trimming left V 2 bases short and J 2 bases short, with 7 bases between. The CDR3 contains 15 residues. CDR3 DNA sequence: TGTGCCAGCAGTTTAGGGGGGACTGGGGCCAACGTCCTGACTTTC. Translation gives CASSLGGTGANVLTF.

Concerning this clone: The junction departs from the called germline gene at one end, perhaps through a read error. V gene TRBV7-7 combines with J gene TRBJ2-2; D might be TRBD1 (5 bases). CDR1 and CDR2 from the germline V gene are SSHAT and FNYEAQ (reference sequence). This CDR3 is built from 14 residues. CDR3 region: CASSSLQETGELFF. The CDR3 nucleotides read TGTGCTAGCAGCTCGTTACAGGAGACCGGGGAGCTGTTTTTT.

The chain combines TRBV5-6 with TRBJ2-2, with D tentatively TRBD2 (5 bases). CDR3 length: 16 residues. Trimming removed 4 bases from V and 4 bases from J, with 17 bases in between. The germline CDR1 and CDR2 sequences are SGHDT and YYEEEE. The CDR3 sequence is CASSALGFGITGELFF. CDR3 DNA sequence: TGTGCCAGCAGCGCCCTGGGGTTCGGGATCACCGGGGAGCTGTTTTTT. Together with reference TRBV5-6 and TRBJ2-2, the CDR3 gives the full variable domain: DAGVTQSPTHLIKTRGQQVTLRCSPKSGHDTVSWYQQALGQGPQFIFQYYEEEERQRGNFPDRFSGHQFPNYSSELNVNALLLGDSALYLCASSALGFGITGELFFGEGSRLTVL.

This chain links TRBV5-4 with TRBJ2-5, with D maybe TRBD1 (6 bases). The germline V and J ends were trimmed by 5 bases and 5 bases, with 16 bases remaining between them. This CDR3 is 14 amino acids long. Germline V CDR1 and CDR2: SGHNT, YYREEE (reference sequence). CDR3: CASSLTGRWETQYF. As DNA, the CDR3 is TGTGCCAGCAGTTTAACAGGGCGCTGGGAGACCCAGTACTTC.

The chain uses TRBV4-3 and TRBJ2-7; perhaps TRBD1 as D (7 bases). Germline CDR1 is LGHNA and CDR2 is YSLEER. V lost 4 bases and J 2 bases, leaving 18 bases between the germline ends. The CDR3 loop spans 16 amino acids. The chain's CDR3 is CASSPPNRGGTYEQYF. The CDR3 DNA reads TGCGCCAGCAGCCCCCCTAACAGGGGAGGAACCTACGAGCAGTACTTC.

The chain links TRBV29-1 to TRBJ2-7; D remains unclear. The germline V gene has CDR1 SQVTM and CDR2 ANQGSEA. The CDR3 runs 15 residues. V lost 5 bases and J 3 bases, leaving 20 bases between the germline ends. CDR3 in amino acids: CSVQTDRPADYEQYF. CDR3 DNA sequence: TGCAGCGTTCAAACAGACCGTCCAGCCGACTACGAGCAGTACTTC.

This clone has a handful of counts. The chain employs TRBV9 and TRBJ2-6; 7 bases match TRBD1. J gave up 0 bases and V 4 bases, and 13 bases lay outside the gene matches. Germline CDR1 is SGDLS and CDR2 is YYNGEE. This CDR3 comprises 19 residues. As DNA, the CDR3 is TGTGCCAGCAGCCCCTCCCTCGGGACAGAACTCTCTGGGGCCAACGTCCTGACTTTC. The encoded protein is CASSPSLGTELSGANVLTF.

This CDR3 is CASSLEYGRELKLFF. In DNA form, the CDR3 reads TGTGCCAGCAGCCTAGAGTATGGGAGAGAATTAAAACTGTTTTTT. This chain connects TRBV7-9 to TRBJ1-4; no firm D call. CDR3 length equals 15 residues. CDR1 is SEHNR and CDR2 is FQNEAQ in the germline V gene (reference sequence). Trimming pared 5 bases from V and 10 bases from J, leaving 20 bases between.

This clone has only one observation. Here the CDR3 DNA reads TGTGCCAGCAGCGTAGCTCTAGCCGAATCCCAAGAGACCCAGTACTTC. Translating gives CASSVALAESQETQYF. This rearrangement joins TRBV9 to TRBJ2-5, with D possibly matching TRBD2 (5 bases). The CDR3 runs to 16 residues. The germline CDR1 and CDR2 sequences are SGDLS and YYNGEE. V was pared by 0 bases and J by 1 base, with 13 bases between.

The chain links TRBV28 to TRBJ2-7; 7 bases fit TRBD2. The CDR3 spans 14 residues. Germline CDR1 reads MDHEN; CDR2 reads SYDVKM. V shed 5 bases, J shed 8 bases, and the junction held 12 bases outside the gene matches. CDR3 sequence reads: CASSIGAGWEKQYF. The DNA of the CDR3 is TGTGCCAGCAGTATCGGAGCGGGGTGGGAAAAGCAGTACTTC. The entire variable domain, with the rest obtained from reference TRBV28 and TRBJ2-7, is as follows: DVKVTQSSRYLVKRTGEKVFLECVQDMDHENMFWYRQDPGLGLRLIYFSYDVKMKEKGDIPEGYSVSREKKERFSLILESASTNQTSMYLCASSIGAGWEKQYFGPGTRLTVT.

The chain combines TRBV7-2 with TRBJ1-3, with 7 nucleotides matching TRBD1. Germline CDR1 reads SGHTA; CDR2 reads FQGNSA. V trimming: 4 bases; J trimming: 0 bases; junction bases outside the gene matches: 6. The CDR3 extends over 16 amino acids. The chain's CDR3 is CASSYAGTVSGNTIYF. The CDR3 DNA reads TGTGCCAGCAGCTATGCCGGGACAGTCTCTGGAAACACCATATATTTT.

The J gene is TRBJ1-4, the V gene TRBV18, with 8 bases aligning to TRBD1. The junction had 4 bases not matched to a gene; V was cut back by 5 bases and J by 5 bases. The CDR3 loop spans 14 amino acids. CDR1 and CDR2 from the germline V gene are KGHSH and LQKENI. CDR3 sequence reads: CASSERTGNEKLFF. CDR3 bases: TGTGCCAGCTCAGAGAGGACAGGGAATGAAAAACTGTTTTTT. The entire variable domain, with the rest obtained from reference TRBV18 and TRBJ1-4, is as follows: NAGVMQNPRHLVRRRGQEARLRCSPMKGHSHVYWYRQLPEEGLKFMVYLQKENIIDESGMPKERFSAEFPKEGPSILRIQQVVRGDSAAYFCASSERTGNEKLFFGSGTQLSVL.

The chain joins TRBV19 to TRBJ2-7, with 10 bases that match TRBD2. Germline CDR1 is LNHDA and CDR2 is SQIVND (reference sequence). CDR3 size: 19 residues. Losses at the gene ends were 3 bases for V and 0 bases for J; bases not matched to a gene: 14. For the CDR3, the DNA is TGTGCCAGTAGTATTCGGCTAGCGGGAGCCGGTGGGGTCTCCTACGAGCAGTACTTC. Encoded protein: CASSIRLAGAGGVSYEQYF.

This chain uses TRBV30 with TRBJ1-3, with 8 positions matching TRBD1. CDR3 length: 14 amino acids. J lost 7 bases, V lost 3 bases, and 8 bases had no gene match. Germline assignment: CDR1 GTSNPN and CDR2 SVGIG (reference sequence). CDR3 sequence: CAWSRGQGRNTIYF. Written as DNA, the CDR3 is TGTGCCTGGAGCCGTGGACAGGGCAGGAACACCATATATTTT.

This chain joins TRBV9 and TRBJ2-3, with 7 bases lining up with TRBD1. The germline gives CDR1 SGDLS, CDR2 YYNGEE. After removal of 4 bases from V and 2 bases from J, the junction contained 13 bases not matched to a gene. This CDR3 is built from 17 residues. The CDR3 nucleotides read TGTGCCAGCAGCTCTACGGCTCCGGGACAGCTCACAGATACGCAGTATTTT. Protein: CASSSTAPGQLTDTQYF. The full variable domain, its missing parts supplied by reference TRBV9 and TRBJ2-3, is DSGVTQTPKHLITATGQRVTLRCSPRSGDLSVYWYQQSLDQGLQFLIQYYNGEERAKGNILERFSAQQFPDLHSELNLSSLELGDSALYFCASSSTAPGQLTDTQYFGPGTRLTVL.

On this clone itself: The junction differs from germline at one of its ends, possibly a read error. The sample carries other DNA sequences with the same CDR3. CDR3 sequence reads: CASSEGLAGAYEQYF. CDR3 bases: TGTGCCAGCAGCGAAGGGCTAGCGGGAGCCTACGAGCAGTACTTC. V and J are TRBV2 and TRBJ2-7; 10 bases are shared with TRBD2. The CDR3 is made up of 15 amino acids. Germline loops: CDR1 SNHLY, CDR2 FYNNEI. Full variable domain (rest looked up from reference TRBV2 and TRBJ2-7): EPEVTQTPSHQVTQMGQEVILRCVPISNHLYFYWYRQILGQKVEFLVSFYNNEISEKSEIFDDQFSVERPDGSNFTLKIRSTKLEDSAMYFCASSEGLAGAYEQYFGPGTRLTVT.

The chain employs TRBV19 and TRBJ1-2; 7 positions match TRBD1. With 5 bases clipped from V and 6 bases from J, the junction kept 12 bases outside the gene matches. Germline V lookup: CDR1 LNHDA, CDR2 SQIVND (reference sequence). The length of the CDR3 is 15 residues. The CDR3 DNA is TGTGCCAGTAGTGCCCAATCGACAGGGTTTAATGGCTACACCTTC. It is translated as CASSAQSTGFNGYTF.

V gene TRBV5-3 combines with J gene TRBJ1-5; D might be TRBD1 (6 bases). TRBV5-3 is filed as an ORF, its function uncertain. V was shortened by 3 bases and J by 3 bases, with 25 bases between the two germline ends. The CDR3 sequence is 19 residues long. The CDR3 DNA is TGTGCCAGAAGCTCGAAAATGGGAACAGGGAGAGGAAACAATCAGCCCCAGCATTTT. It codes for CARSSKMGTGRGNNQPQHF.

This clone was counted between two and nine times. The CDR3 is CASSPDRDRVGYTF. The CDR3, as DNA: TGTGCCAGCTCACCAGACCGCGACAGGGTCGGCTACACCTTC. The chain uses TRBV18 and TRBJ1-2, with 7 bases identical to TRBD1. CDR3 length equals 14 residues. Germline assignment: CDR1 KGHSH and CDR2 LQKENI. Trimming cost V 2 bases and J 8 bases; bases outside gene matches: 8.

The table lists this clone with a few counts. V is TRBV11-2 and J is TRBJ2-5; D perhaps matches TRBD2 (5 bases). The CDR3 contains 17 residues. The V gene lost 4 bases and the J gene lost 4 bases, with 22 bases spanning the gap. The germline gives CDR1 SGHAT, CDR2 FQNNGV. The CDR3 is CASSYIRQVFGGETQYF. DNA of the CDR3: TGTGCCAGCAGCTACATACGGCAGGTCTTTGGAGGAGAGACCCAGTACTTC.

This chain links TRBV6-1 with TRBJ2-6, with D maybe TRBD1 (5 bases). V was pared by 6 bases and J by 0 bases, with 9 bases between. Germline lookup yields CDR1 MNHNS and CDR2 SASEGT. The CDR3 loop spans 15 amino acids. This CDR3 reads CASRRQSSGANVLTF. CDR3 sequence (DNA): TGTGCCAGCAGACGACAGAGCTCTGGGGCCAACGTCCTGACTTTC.

This sequence joins TRBV9 and TRBJ1-3, with D unclear. V dropped 3 bases and J dropped 0 bases, with 7 bases sitting between them. The CDR3 runs 14 residues. CDR1 and CDR2 from the germline V gene are SGDLS and YYNGEE. CDR3 bases: TGTGCCAGCAGCGCCGACAACTCTGGAAACACCATATATTTT. Its translation: CASSADNSGNTIYF.

J is TRBJ1-5 and V is TRBV7-2, with D possibly matching TRBD1 (6 bases). The germline CDR1 and CDR2 sequences are SGHTA and FQGNSA. The CDR3 consists of 18 residues. V shed 1 base and J shed 4 bases, with 20 bases lying between them. The CDR3 reads CASSLGPGRGDNNQPQHF. The DNA of the CDR3 is TGTGCCAGCAGCTTAGGTCCCGGCAGGGGAGATAATAATCAGCCCCAGCATTTT.

The rearrangement links TRBV7-8 to TRBJ2-3; 12 bases agree with TRBD1. Germline V gene lookup returns CDR1 SGHVS and CDR2 FQNEAQ. The CDR3 runs to 16 residues. V dropped 5 bases and J dropped 8; count of bases not matched to a gene: 11. CDR3 DNA: TGTGCCAGCAGCCTCACACCGGGACAGGGGGCAGGTACGCAGTATTTT. Amino acids: CASSLTPGQGAGTQYF.

The V and J genes are TRBV11-3 and TRBJ2-1; 8 bases line up with TRBD2. Germline V gene data show CDR1 as SGHNT and CDR2 as YENEEA. The CDR3 is 14 residues long. V was clipped by 2 bases and J by 6 bases; unmatched bases: 3. CDR3 DNA: TGTGCCAGCAGCTTAACTAGCGGCTCCAATGAGCAGTTCTTC. This sequence encodes CASSLTSGSNEQFF.

The chain employs TRBV14 and TRBJ2-5; D is possibly TRBD1 (6 bases). The V gene's germline CDR1 is SGHDN and CDR2 FVKESK. Trimming took off 5 bases at V and 1 base at J, with 11 bases between the two ends. The CDR3 contains 14 residues. The CDR3 DNA follows: TGTGCCAGCAGCAGAGGACAGCTCCAAGAGACCCAGTACTTC. It yields the protein CASSRGQLQETQYF.

J is TRBJ2-3 and V is TRBV9; a possible D gene is TRBD2 (7 bases). Germline CDR1 SGDLS, CDR2 YYNGEE. The CDR3 length is 16 residues. V was clipped by 3 bases and J by 3 bases, with 17 bases between them. The CDR3 nucleotides are TGTGCCAGCAGCGGAGTACAGGGCGGGGGTACAGATACGCAGTATTTT. It codes for CASSGVQGGGTDTQYF.

CDR3 protein: CASSRAGGLNTEAFF. The CDR3 DNA is TGTGCCAGCAGTCGAGCAGGGGGTTTGAACACTGAAGCTTTCTTT. The chain uses TRBV7-2 and TRBJ1-1; TRBD1 aligns across 7 bases. Germline V gene lookup returns CDR1 SGHTA and CDR2 FQGNSA. This CDR3 contains 15 residues. V gave up 6 bases and J gave up 0 bases; unmatched junction bases: 7. Drawing the rest from reference TRBV7-2 and TRBJ1-1, the complete variable domain is GAGVSQSPSNKVTEKGKDVELRCDPISGHTALYWYRQSLGQGLEFLIYFQGNSAPDKSGLPSDRFSAERTGGSVSTLTIQRTQQEDSAVYLCASSRAGGLNTEAFFGQGTRLTVV.

The rearrangement joins TRBV5-1 to TRBJ1-1; the D gene is possibly TRBD1 (5 bases). Trimming took off 0 bases at V and 1 base at J, with 10 bases between the two ends. This CDR3 has 15 amino acids. Germline CDR1 is SGHRS and CDR2 is YFSETQ. CDR3 nucleotides: TGCGCCAGCAGCTTGGTGTCAGGGCCGAACACTGAAGCTTTCTTT. This codes for CASSLVSGPNTEAFF.

This rearrangement joins TRBV9 to TRBJ1-1, with a tentative D call TRBD1 (5 bases). Germline assignment: CDR1 SGDLS and CDR2 YYNGEE. The CDR3 has 15 residues. Trimming took off 0 bases at V and 2 bases at J, with 11 bases between the two ends. CDR3 nucleotides: TGTGCCAGCAGCGTAGGGGGGGGAATAAACACTGAAGCTTTCTTT. It yields the protein CASSVGGGINTEAFF.

Here the CDR3 DNA reads TGTGCCAGCAGCTTAGCCCTCCAGCGGTCCCAAGAGACCCAGTACTTC. Translating it yields CASSLALQRSQETQYF. This sequence joins TRBV7-2 and TRBJ2-7; D may be TRBD2 (5 bases). Judging by the DNA end, TRBJ2-5 fits better; the J call may be wrong. The length of the CDR3 is 16 residues. Germline V gene lookup returns CDR1 SGHTA and CDR2 FQGNSA.